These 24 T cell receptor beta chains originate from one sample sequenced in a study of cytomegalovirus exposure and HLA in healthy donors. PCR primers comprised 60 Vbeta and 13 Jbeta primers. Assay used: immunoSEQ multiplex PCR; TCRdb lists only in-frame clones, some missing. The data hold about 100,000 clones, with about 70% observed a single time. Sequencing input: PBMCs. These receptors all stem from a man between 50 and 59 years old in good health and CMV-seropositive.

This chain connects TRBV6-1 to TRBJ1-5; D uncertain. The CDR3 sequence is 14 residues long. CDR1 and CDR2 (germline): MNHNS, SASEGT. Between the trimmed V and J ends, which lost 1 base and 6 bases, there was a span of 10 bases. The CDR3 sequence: CASSEVGHGQPQHF. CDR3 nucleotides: TGTGCCAGCAGTGAAGTTGGTCACGGTCAGCCCCAGCATTTT.

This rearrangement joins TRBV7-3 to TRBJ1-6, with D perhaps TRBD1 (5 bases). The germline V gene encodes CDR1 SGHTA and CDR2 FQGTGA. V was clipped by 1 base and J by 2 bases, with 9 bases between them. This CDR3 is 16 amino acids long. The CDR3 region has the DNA TGTGCCAGCAGCTTAAGGGGGGGAGCCTATAATTCACCCCTCCACTTT. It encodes CASSLRGGAYNSPLHF.

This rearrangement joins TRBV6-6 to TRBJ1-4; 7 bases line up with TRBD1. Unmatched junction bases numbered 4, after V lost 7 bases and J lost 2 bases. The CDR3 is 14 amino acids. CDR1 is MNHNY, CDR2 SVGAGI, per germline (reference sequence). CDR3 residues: CASTAGQTNEKLFF. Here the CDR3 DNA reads TGTGCCAGCACCGCGGGACAGACTAATGAAAAACTGTTTTTT.

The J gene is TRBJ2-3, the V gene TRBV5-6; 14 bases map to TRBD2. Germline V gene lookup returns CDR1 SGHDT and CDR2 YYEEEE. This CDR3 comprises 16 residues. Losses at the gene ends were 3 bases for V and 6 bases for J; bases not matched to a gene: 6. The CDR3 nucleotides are TGTGCCAGCAGCTCTGTTCGGACTAGCGGGGGGGATACGCAGTATTTT. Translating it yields CASSSVRTSGGDTQYF. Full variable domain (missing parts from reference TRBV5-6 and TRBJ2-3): DAGVTQSPTHLIKTRGQQVTLRCSPKSGHDTVSWYQQALGQGPQFIFQYYEEEERQRGNFPDRFSGHQFPNYSSELNVNALLLGDSALYLCASSSVRTSGGDTQYFGPGTRLTVL.

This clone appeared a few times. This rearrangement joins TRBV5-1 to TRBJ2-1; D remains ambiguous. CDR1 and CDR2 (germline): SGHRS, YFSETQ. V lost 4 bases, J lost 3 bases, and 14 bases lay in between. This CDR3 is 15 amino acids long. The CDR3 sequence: CASSPNYPGYNEQFF. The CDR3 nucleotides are TGCGCCAGCAGCCCCAACTACCCCGGCTACAATGAGCAGTTCTTC. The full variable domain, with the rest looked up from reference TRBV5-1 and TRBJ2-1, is KAGVTQTPRYLIKTRGQQVTLSCSPISGHRSVSWYQQTPGQGLQFLFEYFSETQRNKGNFPGRFSGRQFSNSRSEMNVSTLELGDSALYLCASSPNYPGYNEQFFGPGTRLTVL.

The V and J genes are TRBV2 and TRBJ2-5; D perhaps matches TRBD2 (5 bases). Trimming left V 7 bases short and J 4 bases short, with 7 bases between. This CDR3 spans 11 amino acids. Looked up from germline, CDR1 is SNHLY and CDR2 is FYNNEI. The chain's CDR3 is CASKEGETQYF. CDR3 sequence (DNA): TGTGCCAGCAAAGAGGGAGAGACCCAGTACTTC.

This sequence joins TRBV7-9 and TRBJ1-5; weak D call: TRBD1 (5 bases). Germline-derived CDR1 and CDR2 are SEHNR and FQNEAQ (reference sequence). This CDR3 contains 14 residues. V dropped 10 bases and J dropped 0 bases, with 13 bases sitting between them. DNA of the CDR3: TGTGCCACCTCACGGGGGTATAGCAATCAGCCCCAGCATTTT. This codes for CATSRGYSNQPQHF.

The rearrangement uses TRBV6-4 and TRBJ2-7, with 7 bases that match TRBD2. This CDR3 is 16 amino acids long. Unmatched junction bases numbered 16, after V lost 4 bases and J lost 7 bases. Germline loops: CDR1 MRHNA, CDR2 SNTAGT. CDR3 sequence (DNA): TGTGCCAGCAGTGCCTTAACGGGGGGTTACGAATGGGAGCAGTACTTC. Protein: CASSALTGGYEWEQYF.

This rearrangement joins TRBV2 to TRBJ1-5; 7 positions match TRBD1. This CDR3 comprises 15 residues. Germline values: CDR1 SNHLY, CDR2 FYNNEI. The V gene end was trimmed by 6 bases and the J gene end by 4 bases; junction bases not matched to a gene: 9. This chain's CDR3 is CASSQGDSQNQPQHF. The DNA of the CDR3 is TGTGCCAGCAGCCAGGGGGACAGTCAAAATCAGCCCCAGCATTTT.

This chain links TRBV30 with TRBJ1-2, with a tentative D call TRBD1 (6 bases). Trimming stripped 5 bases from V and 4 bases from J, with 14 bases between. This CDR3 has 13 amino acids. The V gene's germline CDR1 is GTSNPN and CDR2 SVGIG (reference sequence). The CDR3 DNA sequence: TGTGCCTGGGAAACCGGGACACTCTATGGCTACACCTTC. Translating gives CAWETGTLYGYTF.

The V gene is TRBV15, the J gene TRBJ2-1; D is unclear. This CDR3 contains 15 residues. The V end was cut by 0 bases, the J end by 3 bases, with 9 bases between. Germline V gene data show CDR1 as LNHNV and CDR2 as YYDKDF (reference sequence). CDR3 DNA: TGTGCCACCAGCAGAGACCTAGGCGTCTACAATGAGCAGTTCTTC. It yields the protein CATSRDLGVYNEQFF.

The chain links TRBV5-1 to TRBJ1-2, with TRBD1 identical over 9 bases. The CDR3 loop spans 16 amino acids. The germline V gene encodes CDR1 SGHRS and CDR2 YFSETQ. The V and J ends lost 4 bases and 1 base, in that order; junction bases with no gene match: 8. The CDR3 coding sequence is TGCGCCAGCAGCCCGGCGGACAGGGGCCTTAACTATGGCTACACCTTC. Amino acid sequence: CASSPADRGLNYGYTF.

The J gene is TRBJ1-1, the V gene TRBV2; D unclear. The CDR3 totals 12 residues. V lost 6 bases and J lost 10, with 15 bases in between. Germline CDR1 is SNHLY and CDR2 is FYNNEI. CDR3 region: CASSPERSGAFF. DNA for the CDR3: TGTGCCAGCAGCCCCGAGAGGAGCGGAGCTTTCTTT.

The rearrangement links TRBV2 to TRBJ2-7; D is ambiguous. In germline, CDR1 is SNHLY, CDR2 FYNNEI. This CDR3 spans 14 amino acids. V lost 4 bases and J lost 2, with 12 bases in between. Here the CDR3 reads CASSGGPMAYEQYF. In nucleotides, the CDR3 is TGTGCCAGCAGTGGTGGGCCGATGGCCTACGAGCAGTACTTC.

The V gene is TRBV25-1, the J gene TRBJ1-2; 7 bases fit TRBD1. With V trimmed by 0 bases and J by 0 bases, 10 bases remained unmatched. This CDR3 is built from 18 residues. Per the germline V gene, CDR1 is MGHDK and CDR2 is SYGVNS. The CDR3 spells CASSEYNPGGKPNYGYTF. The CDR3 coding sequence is TGTGCCAGCAGTGAATATAATCCAGGGGGTAAACCTAACTATGGCTACACCTTC.

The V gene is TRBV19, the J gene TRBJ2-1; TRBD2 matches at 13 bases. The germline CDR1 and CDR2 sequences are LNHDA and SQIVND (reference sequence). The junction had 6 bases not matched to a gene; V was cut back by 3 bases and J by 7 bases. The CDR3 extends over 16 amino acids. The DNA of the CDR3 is TGTGCCAGTAGTATTAGCGCGACTAGCGGGAGGAATGAGCAGTTCTTC. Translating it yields CASSISATSGRNEQFF.

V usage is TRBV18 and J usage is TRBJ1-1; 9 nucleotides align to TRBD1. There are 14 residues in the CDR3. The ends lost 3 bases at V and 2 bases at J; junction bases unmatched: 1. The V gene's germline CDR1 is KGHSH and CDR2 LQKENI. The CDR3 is CASSPGQGNTEAFF. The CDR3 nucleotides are TGTGCCAGCTCACCGGGACAGGGAAACACTGAAGCTTTCTTT.

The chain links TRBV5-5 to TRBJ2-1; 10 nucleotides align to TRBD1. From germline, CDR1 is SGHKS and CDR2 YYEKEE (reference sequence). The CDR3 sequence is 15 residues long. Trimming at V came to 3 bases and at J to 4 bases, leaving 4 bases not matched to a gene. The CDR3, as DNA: TGTGCCAGCAGCTCGGGGACAGGGGATTACAATGAGCAGTTCTTC. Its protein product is CASSSGTGDYNEQFF.

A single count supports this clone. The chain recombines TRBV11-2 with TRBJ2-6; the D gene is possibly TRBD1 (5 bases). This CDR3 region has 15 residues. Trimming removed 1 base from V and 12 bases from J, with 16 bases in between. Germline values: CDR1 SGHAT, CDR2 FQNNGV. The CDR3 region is CASSLVERAGSVLTF. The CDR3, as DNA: TGTGCCAGCAGCTTAGTGGAAAGGGCAGGGTCCGTCCTGACTTTC.

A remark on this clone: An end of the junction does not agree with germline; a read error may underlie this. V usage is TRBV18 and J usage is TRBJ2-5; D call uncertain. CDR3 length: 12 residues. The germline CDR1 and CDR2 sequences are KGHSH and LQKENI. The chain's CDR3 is CASPPPQKTQYF. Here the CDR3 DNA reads TGTGCCAGCCCACCACCTCAAAAGACCCAGTACTTC.

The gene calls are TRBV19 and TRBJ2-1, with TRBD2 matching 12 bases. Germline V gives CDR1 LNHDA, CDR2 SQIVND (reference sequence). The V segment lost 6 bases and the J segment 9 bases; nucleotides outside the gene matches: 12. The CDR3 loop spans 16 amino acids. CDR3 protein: CASSSPSGGANSEQFF. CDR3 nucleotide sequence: TGTGCCAGTAGCTCTCCTAGCGGGGGGGCGAACAGTGAGCAGTTCTTC. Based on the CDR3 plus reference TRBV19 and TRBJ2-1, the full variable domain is DGGITQSPKYLFRKEGQNVTLSCEQNLNHDAMYWYRQDPGQGLRLIYYSQIVNDFQKGDIAEGYSVSREKKESFPLTVTSAQKNPTAFYLCASSSPSGGANSEQFFGPGTRLTVL.

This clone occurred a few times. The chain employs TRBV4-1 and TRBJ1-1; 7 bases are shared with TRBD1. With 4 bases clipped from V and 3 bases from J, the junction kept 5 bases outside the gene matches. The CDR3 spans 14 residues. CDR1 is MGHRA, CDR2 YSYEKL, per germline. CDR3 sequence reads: CASSPPGGYTEAFF. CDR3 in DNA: TGCGCCAGCAGCCCCCCAGGGGGATACACTGAAGCTTTCTTT.

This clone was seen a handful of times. The chain's CDR3 is CASSPPSSGTDTQYF. The CDR3 DNA is TGTGCCAGCTCACCACCGAGTAGCGGCACAGATACGCAGTATTTT. The chain employs TRBV18 and TRBJ2-3; D possibly corresponds to TRBD2 (5 bases). The CDR3 covers 15 residues. CDR1 and CDR2 from the germline V gene are KGHSH and LQKENI. Deletions cut 0 bases from V and 1 base from J, with 8 bases between.

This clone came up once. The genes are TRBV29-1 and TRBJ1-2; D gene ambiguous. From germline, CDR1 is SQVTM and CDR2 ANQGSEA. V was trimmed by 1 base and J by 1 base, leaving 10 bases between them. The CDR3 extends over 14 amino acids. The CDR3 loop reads CSVEVDTLNYGYTF. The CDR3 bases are TGCAGCGTTGAAGTCGACACCCTTAACTATGGCTACACCTTC.